This T cell receptor (beta chain) derives from a study of early stage breast cancer tumors. Study information: About 70% of the 16 invasive tumors were ER+, PR+ and HER2-. Study observations and caveats: Bulk DNA sequencing of unsorted cells missed chain pairing and markers.

Some clones are missing from TCRdb's copy, which holds only in-frame ones; the method was immunoSEQ multiplex PCR. In the table there are some 9,700 clones, around 78% of which are singletons. This clone came up once. The antigen is undetermined. The CDR3 is made up of 10 amino acids. Deletions cut 7 bases from V and 3 bases from J, with 3 bases between. The V gene's germline CDR1 is MNHNS and CDR2 SASEGT. The adjacent normal breast tissue was taken roughly 1.9-4 cm from the tumor. The TCR originated in a person aged 40-50 years with breast cancer. This chain connects TRBV6-1 to TRBJ2-5, with unresolved D. Sequencing input: normal breast tissue next to the tumor. CDR3 in amino acids: CASKEETQYF. The CDR3 DNA is TGTGCCAGCAAAGAAGAGACCCAGTACTTC.